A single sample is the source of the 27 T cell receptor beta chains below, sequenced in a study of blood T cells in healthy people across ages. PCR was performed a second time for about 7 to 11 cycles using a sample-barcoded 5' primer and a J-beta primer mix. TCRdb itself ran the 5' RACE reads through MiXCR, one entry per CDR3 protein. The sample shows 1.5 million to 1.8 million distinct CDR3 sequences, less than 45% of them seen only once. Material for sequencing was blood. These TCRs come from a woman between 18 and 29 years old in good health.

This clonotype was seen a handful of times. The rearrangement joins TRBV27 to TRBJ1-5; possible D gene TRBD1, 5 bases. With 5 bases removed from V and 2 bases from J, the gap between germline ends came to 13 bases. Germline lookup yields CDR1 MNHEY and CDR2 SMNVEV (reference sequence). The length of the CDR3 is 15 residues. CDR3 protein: CASSAGSRGNQPQHF. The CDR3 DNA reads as TGTGCCAGCAGTGCAGGGTCTCGGGGCAATCAGCCCCAGCATTTT.

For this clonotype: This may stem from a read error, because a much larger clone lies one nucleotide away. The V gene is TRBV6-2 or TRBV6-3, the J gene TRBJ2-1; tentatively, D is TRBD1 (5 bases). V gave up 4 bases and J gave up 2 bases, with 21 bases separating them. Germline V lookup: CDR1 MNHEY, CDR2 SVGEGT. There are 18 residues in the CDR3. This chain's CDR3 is CASSSHPGQGNTYNEQFF. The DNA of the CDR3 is TGTGCCAGCAGTTCACACCCCGGGCAGGGAAACACCTACAATGAGCAGTTCTTC.

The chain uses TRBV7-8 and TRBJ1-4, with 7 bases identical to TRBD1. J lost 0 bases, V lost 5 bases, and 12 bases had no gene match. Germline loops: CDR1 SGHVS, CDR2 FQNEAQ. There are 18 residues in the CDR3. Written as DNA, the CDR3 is TGTGCCAGCAGCACCTGGGACAGTGGATCTTCAACTAATGAAAAACTGTTTTTT. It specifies CASSTWDSGSSTNEKLFF.

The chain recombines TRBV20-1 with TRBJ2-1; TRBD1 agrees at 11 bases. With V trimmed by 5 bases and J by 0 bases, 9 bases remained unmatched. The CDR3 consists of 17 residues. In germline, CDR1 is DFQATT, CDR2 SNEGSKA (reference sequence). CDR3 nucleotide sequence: TGCAGTGCTCCGGACAGGGGGCGCGGGAGCTCCTACAATGAGCAGTTCTTC. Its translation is CSAPDRGRGSSYNEQFF.

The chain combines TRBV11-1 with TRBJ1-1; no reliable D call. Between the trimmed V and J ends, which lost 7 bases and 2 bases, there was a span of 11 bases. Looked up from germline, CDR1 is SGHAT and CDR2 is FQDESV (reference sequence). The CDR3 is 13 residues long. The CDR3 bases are TGTGCCAGCACCCTTAGACAAAACACTGAAGCTTTCTTT. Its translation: CASTLRQNTEAFF.

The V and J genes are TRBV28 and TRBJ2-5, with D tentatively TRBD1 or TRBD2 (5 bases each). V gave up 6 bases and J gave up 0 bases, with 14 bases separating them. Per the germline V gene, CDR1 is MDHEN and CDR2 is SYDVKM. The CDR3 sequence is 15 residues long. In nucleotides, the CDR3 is TGTGCCAGCAGCCCCGGGACGGCCTACCAAGAGACCCAGTACTTC. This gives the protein CASSPGTAYQETQYF.

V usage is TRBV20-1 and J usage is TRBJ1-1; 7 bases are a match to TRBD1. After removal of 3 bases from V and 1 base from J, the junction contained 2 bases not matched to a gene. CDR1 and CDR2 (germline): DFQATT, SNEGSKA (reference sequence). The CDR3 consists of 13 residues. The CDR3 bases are TGCAGTGCTAGTTACAGGGGGAACACTGAAGCTTTCTTT. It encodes CSASYRGNTEAFF.

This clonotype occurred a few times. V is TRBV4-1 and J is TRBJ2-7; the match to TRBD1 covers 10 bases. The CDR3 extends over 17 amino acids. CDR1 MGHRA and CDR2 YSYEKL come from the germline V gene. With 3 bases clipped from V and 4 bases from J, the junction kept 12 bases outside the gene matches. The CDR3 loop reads CASSQRLGDRGAYEQYF. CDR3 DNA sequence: TGCGCCAGCAGCCAGAGGTTAGGGGACAGGGGTGCTTACGAGCAGTACTTC.

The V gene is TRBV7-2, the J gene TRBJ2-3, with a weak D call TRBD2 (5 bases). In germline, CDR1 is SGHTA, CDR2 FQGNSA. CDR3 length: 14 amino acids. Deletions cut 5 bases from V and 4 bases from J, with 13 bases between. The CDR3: CASSPSRGSDTQYF. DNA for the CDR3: TGTGCCAGCAGCCCATCAAGAGGGTCAGATACGCAGTATTTT.

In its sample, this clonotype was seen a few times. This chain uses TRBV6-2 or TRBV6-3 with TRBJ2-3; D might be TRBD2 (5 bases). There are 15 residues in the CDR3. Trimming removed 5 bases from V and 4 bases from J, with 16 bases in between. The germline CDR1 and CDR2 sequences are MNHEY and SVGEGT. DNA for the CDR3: TGTGCCAGCAGTAGACTCGCCCGGCGGGCAGATACGCAGTATTTT. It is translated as CASSRLARRADTQYF.

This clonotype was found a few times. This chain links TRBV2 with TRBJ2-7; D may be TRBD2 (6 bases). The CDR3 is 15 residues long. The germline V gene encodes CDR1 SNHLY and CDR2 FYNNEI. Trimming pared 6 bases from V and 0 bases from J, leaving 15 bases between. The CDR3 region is CASRFSGGSSYEQYF. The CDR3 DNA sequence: TGTGCCAGCAGATTTAGCGGTGGGAGCTCCTACGAGCAGTACTTC. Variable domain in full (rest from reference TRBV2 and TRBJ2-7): EPEVTQTPSHQVTQMGQEVILRCVPISNHLYFYWYRQILGQKVEFLVSFYNNEISEKSEIFDDQFSVERPDGSNFTLKIRSTKLEDSAMYFCASRFSGGSSYEQYFGPGTRLTVT.

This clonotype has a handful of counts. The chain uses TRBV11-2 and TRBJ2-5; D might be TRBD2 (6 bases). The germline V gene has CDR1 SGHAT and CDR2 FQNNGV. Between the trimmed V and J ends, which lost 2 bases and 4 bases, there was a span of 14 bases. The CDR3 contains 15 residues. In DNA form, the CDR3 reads TGTGCCAGCAGCTTACCAGGGACTTCTCGAGAGACCCAGTACTTC. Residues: CASSLPGTSRETQYF.

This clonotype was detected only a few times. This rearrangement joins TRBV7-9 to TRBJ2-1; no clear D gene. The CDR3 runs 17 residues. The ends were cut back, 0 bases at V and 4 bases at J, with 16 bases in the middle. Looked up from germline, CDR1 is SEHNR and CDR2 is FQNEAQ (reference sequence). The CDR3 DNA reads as TGTGCCAGCAGCTTAGCGCGCTGGGATCACCCATACAATGAGCAGTTCTTC. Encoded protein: CASSLARWDHPYNEQFF.

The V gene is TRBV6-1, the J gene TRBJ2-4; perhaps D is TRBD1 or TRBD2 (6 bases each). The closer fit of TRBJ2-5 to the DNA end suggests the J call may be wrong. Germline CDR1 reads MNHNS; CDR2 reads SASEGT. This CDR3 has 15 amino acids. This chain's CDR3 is CARGGWTRHQETQYF. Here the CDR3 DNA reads TGTGCCAGAGGGGGGTGGACCAGGCACCAAGAGACCCAGTACTTC.

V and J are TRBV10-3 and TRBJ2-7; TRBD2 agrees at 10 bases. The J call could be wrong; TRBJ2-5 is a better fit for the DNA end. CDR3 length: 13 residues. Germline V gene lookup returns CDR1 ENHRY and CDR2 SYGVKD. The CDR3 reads CAIRGLAEETQYF. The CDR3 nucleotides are TGTGCCATCAGAGGACTAGCGGAAGAGACCCAGTACTTC.

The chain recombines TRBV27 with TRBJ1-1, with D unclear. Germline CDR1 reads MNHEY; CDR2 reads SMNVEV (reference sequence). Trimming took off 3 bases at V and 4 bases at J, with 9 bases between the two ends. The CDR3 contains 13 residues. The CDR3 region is CASSFIGFTEAFF. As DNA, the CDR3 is TGTGCCAGCAGTTTCATTGGGTTCACTGAAGCTTTCTTT.

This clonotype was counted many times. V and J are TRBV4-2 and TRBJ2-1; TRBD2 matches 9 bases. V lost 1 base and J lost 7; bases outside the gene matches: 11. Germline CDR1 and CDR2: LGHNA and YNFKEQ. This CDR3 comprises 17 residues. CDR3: CASSQVARAGGGNEQFF. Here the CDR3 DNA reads TGTGCCAGCAGCCAAGTCGCACGAGCGGGAGGCGGGAATGAGCAGTTCTTC.

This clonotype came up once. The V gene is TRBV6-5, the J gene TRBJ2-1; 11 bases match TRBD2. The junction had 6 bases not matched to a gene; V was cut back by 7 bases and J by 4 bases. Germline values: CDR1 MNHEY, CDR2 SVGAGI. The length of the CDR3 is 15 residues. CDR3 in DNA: TGTGCCAGCAAGGTAGCGGGGGGGTTATACAATGAGCAGTTCTTC. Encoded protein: CASKVAGGLYNEQFF.

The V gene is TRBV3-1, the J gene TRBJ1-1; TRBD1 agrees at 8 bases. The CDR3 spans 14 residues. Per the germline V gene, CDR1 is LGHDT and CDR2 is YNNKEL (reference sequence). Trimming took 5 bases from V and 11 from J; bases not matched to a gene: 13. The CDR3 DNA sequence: TGTGCCAGCAGCGAACGAGACAGGGGCTTGGGGGCTTTCTTT. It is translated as CASSERDRGLGAFF.

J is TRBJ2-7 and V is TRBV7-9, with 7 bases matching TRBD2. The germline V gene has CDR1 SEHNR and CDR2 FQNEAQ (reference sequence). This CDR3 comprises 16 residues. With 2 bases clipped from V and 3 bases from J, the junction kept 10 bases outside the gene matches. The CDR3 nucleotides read TGTGCCAGCAGCTTATACCCCAGCGGGACCCTCTACGAGCAGTACTTC. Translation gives CASSLYPSGTLYEQYF.

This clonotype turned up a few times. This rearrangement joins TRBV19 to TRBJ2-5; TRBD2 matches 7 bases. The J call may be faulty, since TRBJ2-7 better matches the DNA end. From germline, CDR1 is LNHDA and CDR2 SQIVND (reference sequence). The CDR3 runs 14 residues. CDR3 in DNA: TGTGCCAGTACCCCTACGGGGGGAATCTACGAGCAGTACTTC. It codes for CASTPTGGIYEQYF.

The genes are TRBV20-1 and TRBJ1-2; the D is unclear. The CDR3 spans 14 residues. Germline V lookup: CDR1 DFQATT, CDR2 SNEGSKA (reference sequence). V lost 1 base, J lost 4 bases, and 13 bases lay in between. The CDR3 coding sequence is TGCAGTGCTAGAGTAACCGAAAAGATCTATGGCTACACCTTC. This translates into CSARVTEKIYGYTF.

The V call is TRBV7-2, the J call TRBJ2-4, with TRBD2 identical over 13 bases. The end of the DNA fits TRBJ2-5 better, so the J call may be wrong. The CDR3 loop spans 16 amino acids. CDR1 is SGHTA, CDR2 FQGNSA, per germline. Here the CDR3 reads CASSPGLAGVSETQYF. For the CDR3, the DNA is TGTGCCAGCAGCCCCGGACTAGCGGGAGTATCAGAGACCCAGTACTTC.

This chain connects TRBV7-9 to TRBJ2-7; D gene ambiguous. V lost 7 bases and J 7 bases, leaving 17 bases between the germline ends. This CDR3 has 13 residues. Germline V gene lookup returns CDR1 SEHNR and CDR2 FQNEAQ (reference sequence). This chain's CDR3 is CASTASVYNEQYF. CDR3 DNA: TGTGCCAGCACCGCCAGTGTATACAATGAGCAGTACTTC.

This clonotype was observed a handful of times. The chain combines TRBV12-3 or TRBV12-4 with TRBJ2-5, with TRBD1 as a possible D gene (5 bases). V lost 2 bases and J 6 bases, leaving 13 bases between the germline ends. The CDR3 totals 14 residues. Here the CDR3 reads CASSLRKGLKTQYF. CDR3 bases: TGTGCCAGCAGTTTACGTAAGGGGTTGAAGACCCAGTACTTC.

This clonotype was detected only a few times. CDR3 in amino acids: CASSQGRLRQPQHF. The CDR3 region has the DNA TGTGCCAGCAGCCAGGGGAGGCTTCGTCAGCCCCAGCATTTT. The rearrangement links TRBV3-1 to TRBJ1-5, with D uncertain. Germline CDR1 and CDR2: LGHDT and YNNKEL (reference sequence). V was clipped by 3 bases and J by 6 bases, with 12 bases between them. The CDR3 has 14 residues.

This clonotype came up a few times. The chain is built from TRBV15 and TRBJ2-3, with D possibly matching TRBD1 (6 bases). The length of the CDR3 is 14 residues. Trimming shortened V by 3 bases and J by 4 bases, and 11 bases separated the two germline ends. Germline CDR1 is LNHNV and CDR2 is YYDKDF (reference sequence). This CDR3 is CATSSRGYADTQYF. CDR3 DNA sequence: TGTGCCACCAGCAGCAGGGGTTACGCAGATACGCAGTATTTT.